This T cell receptor beta chain came from a study of CD8 T cells in ankylosing spondylitis. As concerns this clonotype: Its specificity is not known. Compared with germline, one end of the junction differs, possibly owing to a read error.

With molecular barcodes, quantitative 5'-RACE was used to make the TCR beta libraries. Using its own MiXCR run on the 5' RACE reads, TCRdb lists one record per CDR3 protein. The sample lists some 840,000 distinct CDR3 sequences, about 11% occurring once. Germline V gives CDR1 SGDLS, CDR2 YYNGEE. The CDR3 runs 16 residues. Study findings and constraints: Peripheral blood held disease-linked clones only at relatively low frequency, and these were CD8+. Before this, some motif variants had been reported in reactive arthritis synovial fluid and blood. Seemingly characteristic of ankylosing spondylitis blood was a TCR beta motif consisting of about 8 highly homologous variants. Clones tied to disease were said to be significantly enriched in matched ankylosing spondylitis synovial fluid.

Sequences were obtained from blood, either unsorted or a sorted T cell fraction (not recorded which). The genes are TRBV9 and TRBJ1-4, with a possible D match to TRBD1 (5 bases). This receptor was obtained from a male donor with ankylosing spondylitis. In DNA, the CDR3 is TGTGCCAGCAGCGTAAGACCCGGGGCAACAAATGAAAAACTGTTTTTT. Translation gives CASSVRPGATNEKLFF.